The source of this T cell receptor beta chain is a study of T cells in Graves' hyperthyroidism and ophthalmopathy. In the study overall: Peripheral blood was obtained at initial diagnosis, preceding any treatment.

This clonotype occurred many times. Amplification of TCR beta CDR3 regions used RNA as the template. The TCR CDR3 was amplified in a first-round RT-PCR using the HTBI primer set. TCRdb reprocessed the multiplex PCR reads with MiXCR, giving one entry per CDR3 protein. In the table there are 150,000 or so distinct CDR3 sequences, around 8.9% of which are singletons. Subjects aged 18 to 65 presented with newly diagnosed hyperthyroidism of less than 2 months' duration. Clinical symptoms, serum thyroxine, TRAb, thyroid ultrasound and orbital computed tomography informed diagnoses. The source material was blood. This TCR was recovered from a woman aged 18-29 years with Graves' hyperthyroidism that later progressed to Graves' ophthalmopathy.

The CDR3 coding sequence is TGTGCCACCAGCAGAGGGGGGACAGAGATGTATGGCTACACCTTC. Translation gives CATSRGGTEMYGYTF. The chain joins TRBV15 to TRBJ1-2, with 7 bases aligning to TRBD1. The J segment lost 5 bases and the V segment lost 1 base, leaving 7 bases of the junction unmatched. The length of the CDR3 is 15 residues. CDR1 is LNHNV, CDR2 YYDKDF, per germline (reference sequence). The full variable domain, with the rest looked up from reference TRBV15 and TRBJ1-2, is DAMVIQNPRYQVTQFGKPVTLSCSQTLNHNVMYWYQQKSSQAPKLLFHYYDKDFNNEADTPDNFQSRRPNTSFCFLDIRSPGLGDTAMYLCATSRGGTEMYGYTFGSGTRLTVV.